The T cell receptor beta chain under discussion was sequenced for a study of T cell responses to AZD1222 COVID-19 vaccine. This table comes from immunoSEQ multiplex PCR, and its TCRdb copy is limited to in-frame clones, with some not included. The sample gives 15,000 to 20,000 clones, under 90% of which show up once; 8.7% is in the top ten. Sample: peripheral blood, taken 28 days after the second AZD1222 dose. This sequence was found in an adult who received the AZD1222 COVID-19 vaccine.

This CDR3 reads CASSRQKDNTEAFF. CDR3 bases: TGTGCCAGCAGCCGCCAGAAAGACAACACTGAAGCTTTCTTT. This sequence joins TRBV9 and TRBJ1-1; the D is unclear. The CDR3 loop spans 14 amino acids. Germline CDR1 and CDR2: SGDLS and YYNGEE. V gave up 4 bases and J gave up 2 bases, with 12 bases separating them.